Given below is one T cell receptor (beta chain) in context. This PCR relied on a set of 60 Vbeta primers and 13 Jbeta primers. Profiled with immunoSEQ multiplex PCR; TCRdb holds only in-frame clones, not every one. Here the sample spans 200,000 to 250,000 clones, approximately 83% being singletons. The CDR3 has 15 residues. CDR1 is SGHKS, CDR2 YYEKEE, per germline (reference sequence). Deletions cut 0 bases from V and 3 bases from J, with 12 bases between. This sample is part of a study of cytomegalovirus exposure and HLA in healthy donors. The chain joins TRBV5-5 to TRBJ1-2; D remains unclear. The sequence was collected from a girl aged 10 to 17 in good health and CMV-seronegative. The sample comprised PBMCs. The CDR3 DNA reads as TGTGCCAGCAGCTTGGGGGTGAGGCCTGACTATGGCTACACCTTC. It specifies CASSLGVRPDYGYTF.